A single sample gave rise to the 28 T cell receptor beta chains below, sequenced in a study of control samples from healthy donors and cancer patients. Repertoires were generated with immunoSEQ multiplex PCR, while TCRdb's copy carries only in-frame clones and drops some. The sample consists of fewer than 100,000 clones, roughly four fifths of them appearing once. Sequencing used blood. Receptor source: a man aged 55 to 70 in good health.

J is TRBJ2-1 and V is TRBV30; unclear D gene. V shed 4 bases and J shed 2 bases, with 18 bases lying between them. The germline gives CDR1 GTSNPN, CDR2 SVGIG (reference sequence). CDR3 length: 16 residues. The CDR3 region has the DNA TGTGCCTGGATGCCGCGACCCCCCTCCACCTACAATGAGCAGTTCTTC. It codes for CAWMPRPPSTYNEQFF.

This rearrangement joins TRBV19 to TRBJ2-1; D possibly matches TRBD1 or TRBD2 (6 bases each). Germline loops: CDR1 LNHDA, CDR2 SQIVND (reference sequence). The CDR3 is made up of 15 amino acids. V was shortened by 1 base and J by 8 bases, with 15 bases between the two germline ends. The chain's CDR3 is CASSIAGDKGDEQFF. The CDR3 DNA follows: TGTGCCAGTAGTATAGCGGGAGATAAGGGGGATGAGCAGTTCTTC.

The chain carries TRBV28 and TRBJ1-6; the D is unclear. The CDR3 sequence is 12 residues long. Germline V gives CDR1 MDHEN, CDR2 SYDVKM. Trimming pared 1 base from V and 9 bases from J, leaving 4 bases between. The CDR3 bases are TGTGCCAGCAGTTTATATGGTTCACCCCTCCACTTT. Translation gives CASSLYGSPLHF.

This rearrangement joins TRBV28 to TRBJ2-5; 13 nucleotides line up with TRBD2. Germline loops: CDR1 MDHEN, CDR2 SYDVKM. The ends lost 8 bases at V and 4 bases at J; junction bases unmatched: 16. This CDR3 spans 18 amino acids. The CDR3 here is CASGSGLAGIVGLETQYF. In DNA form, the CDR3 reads TGTGCCAGCGGCTCGGGACTAGCGGGAATCGTTGGGTTAGAGACCCAGTACTTC.

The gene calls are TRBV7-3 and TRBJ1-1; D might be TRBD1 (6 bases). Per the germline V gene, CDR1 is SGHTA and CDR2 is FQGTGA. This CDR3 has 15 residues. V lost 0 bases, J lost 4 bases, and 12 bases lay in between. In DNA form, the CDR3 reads TGTGCCAGCAGCTTAACCGGGGGGCCCGGCACTGAAGCTTTCTTT. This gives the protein CASSLTGGPGTEAFF.

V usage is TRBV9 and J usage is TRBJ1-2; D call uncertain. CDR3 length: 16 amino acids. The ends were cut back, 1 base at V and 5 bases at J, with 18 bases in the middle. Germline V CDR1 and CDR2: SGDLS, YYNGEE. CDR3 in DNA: TGTGCCAGCAGCGTACAACCGCAGACTGACTCGTATGGCTACACCTTC. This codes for CASSVQPQTDSYGYTF.

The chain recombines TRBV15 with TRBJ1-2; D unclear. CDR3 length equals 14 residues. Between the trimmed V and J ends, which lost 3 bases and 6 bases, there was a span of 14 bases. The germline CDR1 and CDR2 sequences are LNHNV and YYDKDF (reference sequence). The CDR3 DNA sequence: TGTGCCACCAGCAGGGGTGTTCATGGCAATGGCTACACCTTC. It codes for CATSRGVHGNGYTF.

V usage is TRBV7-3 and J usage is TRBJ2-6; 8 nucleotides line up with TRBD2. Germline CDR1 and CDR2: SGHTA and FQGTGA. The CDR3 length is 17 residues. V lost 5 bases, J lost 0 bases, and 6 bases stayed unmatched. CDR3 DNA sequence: TGTGCCAGCAGCCCCCGGGGGGGATACTCTGGGGCCAACGTCCTGACTTTC. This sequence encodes CASSPRGGYSGANVLTF.

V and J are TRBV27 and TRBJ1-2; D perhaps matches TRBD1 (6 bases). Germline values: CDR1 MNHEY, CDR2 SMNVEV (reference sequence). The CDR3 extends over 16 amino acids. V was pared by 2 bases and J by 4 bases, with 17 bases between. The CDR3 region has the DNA TGTGCCAGCAGTTTAACTATAACAGGGCTTACCTATGGCTACACCTTC. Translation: CASSLTITGLTYGYTF.

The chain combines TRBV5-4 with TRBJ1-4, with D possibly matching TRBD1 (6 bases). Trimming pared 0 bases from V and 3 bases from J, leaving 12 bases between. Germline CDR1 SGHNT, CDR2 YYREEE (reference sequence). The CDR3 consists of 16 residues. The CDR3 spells CASSLGRGRANEKLFF. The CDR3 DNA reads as TGTGCCAGCAGCTTGGGCCGGGGGCGGGCTAATGAAAAACTGTTTTTT.

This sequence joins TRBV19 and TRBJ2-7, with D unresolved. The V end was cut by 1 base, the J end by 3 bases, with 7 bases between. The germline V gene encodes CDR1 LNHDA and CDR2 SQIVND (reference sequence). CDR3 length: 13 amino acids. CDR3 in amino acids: CASSIAHSYEQYF. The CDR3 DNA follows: TGTGCCAGTAGTATAGCCCACAGCTACGAGCAGTACTTC.

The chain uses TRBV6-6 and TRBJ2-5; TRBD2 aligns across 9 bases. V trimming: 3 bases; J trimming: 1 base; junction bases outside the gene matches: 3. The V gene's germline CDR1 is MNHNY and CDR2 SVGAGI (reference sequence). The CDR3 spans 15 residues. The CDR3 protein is CASSYPGLAQETQYF. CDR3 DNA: TGTGCCAGCAGTTATCCGGGACTAGCCCAAGAGACCCAGTACTTC.

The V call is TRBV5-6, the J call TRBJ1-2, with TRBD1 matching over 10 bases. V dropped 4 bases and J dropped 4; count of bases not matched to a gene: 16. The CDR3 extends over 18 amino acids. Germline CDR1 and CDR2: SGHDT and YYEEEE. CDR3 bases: TGTGCCAGCAGCATGGCCGGGACAGGGGATCTTTCGTCCTATGGCTACACCTTC. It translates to CASSMAGTGDLSSYGYTF. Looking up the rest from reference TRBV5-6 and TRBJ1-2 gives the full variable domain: DAGVTQSPTHLIKTRGQQVTLRCSPKSGHDTVSWYQQALGQGPQFIFQYYEEEERQRGNFPDRFSGHQFPNYSSELNVNALLLGDSALYLCASSMAGTGDLSSYGYTFGSGTRLTVV.

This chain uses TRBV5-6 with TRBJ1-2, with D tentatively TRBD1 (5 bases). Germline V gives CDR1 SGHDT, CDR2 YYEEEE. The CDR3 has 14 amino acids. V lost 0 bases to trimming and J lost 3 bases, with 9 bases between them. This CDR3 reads CASSLALQDYGYTF. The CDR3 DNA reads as TGTGCCAGCAGCTTGGCCCTACAGGACTATGGCTACACCTTC.

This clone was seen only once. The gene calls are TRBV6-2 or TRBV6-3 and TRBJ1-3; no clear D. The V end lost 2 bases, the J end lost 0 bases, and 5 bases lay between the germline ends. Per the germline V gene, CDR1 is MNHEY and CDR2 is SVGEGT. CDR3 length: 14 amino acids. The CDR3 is CASSYQFSGNTIYF. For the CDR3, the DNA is TGTGCCAGCAGTTACCAGTTCTCTGGAAACACCATATATTTT.

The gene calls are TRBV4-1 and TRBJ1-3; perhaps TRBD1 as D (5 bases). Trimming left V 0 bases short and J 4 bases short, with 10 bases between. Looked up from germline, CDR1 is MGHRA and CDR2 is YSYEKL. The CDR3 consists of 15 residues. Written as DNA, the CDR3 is TGCGCCAGCAGCCAAGAGAGGGGAGCAGGAAACACCATATATTTT. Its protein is CASSQERGAGNTIYF.

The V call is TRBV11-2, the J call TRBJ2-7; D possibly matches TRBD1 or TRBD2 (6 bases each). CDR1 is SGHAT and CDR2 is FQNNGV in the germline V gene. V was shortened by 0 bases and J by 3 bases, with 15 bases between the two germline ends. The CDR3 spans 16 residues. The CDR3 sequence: CASSLEAGGGHYEQYF. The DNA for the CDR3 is TGTGCCAGCAGCTTAGAGGCCGGGGGCGGTCACTACGAGCAGTACTTC.

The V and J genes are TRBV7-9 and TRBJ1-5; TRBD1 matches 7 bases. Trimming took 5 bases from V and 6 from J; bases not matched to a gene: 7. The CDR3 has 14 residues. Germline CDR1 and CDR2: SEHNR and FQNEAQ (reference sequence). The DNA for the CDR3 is TGTGCCAGCAGCCCACAGGGGTTCGGTCAGCCCCAGCATTTT. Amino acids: CASSPQGFGQPQHF.

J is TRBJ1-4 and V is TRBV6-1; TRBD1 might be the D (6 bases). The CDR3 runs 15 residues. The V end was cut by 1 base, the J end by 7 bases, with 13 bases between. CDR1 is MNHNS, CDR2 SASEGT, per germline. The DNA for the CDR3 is TGTGCCAGCAGTGAAGTCGGGGGCACAGTTGAAAAACTGTTTTTT. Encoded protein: CASSEVGGTVEKLFF.

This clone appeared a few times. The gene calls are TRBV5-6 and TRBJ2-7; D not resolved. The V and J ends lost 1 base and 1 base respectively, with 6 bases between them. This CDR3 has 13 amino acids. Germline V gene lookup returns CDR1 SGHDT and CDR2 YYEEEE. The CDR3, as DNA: TGTGCCAGCAGCTTGAGTGTTTCCTACGAGCAGTACTTC. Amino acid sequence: CASSLSVSYEQYF.

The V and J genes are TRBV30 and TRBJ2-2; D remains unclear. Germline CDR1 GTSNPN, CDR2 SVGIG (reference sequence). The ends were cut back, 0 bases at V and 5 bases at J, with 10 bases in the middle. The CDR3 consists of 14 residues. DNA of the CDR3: TGTGCCTGGAGTGTAAGTCGGCATACCGGGGAGCTGTTTTTT. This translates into CAWSVSRHTGELFF.

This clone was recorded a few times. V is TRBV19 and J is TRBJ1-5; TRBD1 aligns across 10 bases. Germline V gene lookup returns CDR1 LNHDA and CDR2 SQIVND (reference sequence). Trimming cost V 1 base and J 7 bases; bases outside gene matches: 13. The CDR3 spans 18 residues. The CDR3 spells CASSIVGGTGEEWQPQHF. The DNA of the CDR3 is TGTGCCAGTAGTATAGTAGGGGGGACAGGGGAGGAGTGGCAGCCCCAGCATTTT.

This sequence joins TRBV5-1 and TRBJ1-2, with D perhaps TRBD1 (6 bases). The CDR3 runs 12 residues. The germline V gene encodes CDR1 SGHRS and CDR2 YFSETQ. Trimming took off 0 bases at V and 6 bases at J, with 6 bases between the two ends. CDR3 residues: CASSLDRDGYTF. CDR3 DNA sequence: TGCGCCAGCAGCTTGGACAGGGATGGCTACACCTTC.

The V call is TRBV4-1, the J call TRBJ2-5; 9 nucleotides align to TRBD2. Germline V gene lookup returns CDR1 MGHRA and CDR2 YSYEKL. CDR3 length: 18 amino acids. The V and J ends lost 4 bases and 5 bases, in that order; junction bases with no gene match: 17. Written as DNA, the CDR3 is TGCGCCAGCAGCCGCGGGGGAGAAGCGGGAGGAAGGTCGGAGACCCAGTACTTC. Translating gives CASSRGGEAGGRSETQYF.

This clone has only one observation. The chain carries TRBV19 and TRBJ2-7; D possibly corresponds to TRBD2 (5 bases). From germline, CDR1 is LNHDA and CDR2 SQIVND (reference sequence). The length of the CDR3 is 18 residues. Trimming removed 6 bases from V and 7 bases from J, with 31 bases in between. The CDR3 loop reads CASRPDAPGEGFYGEQYF. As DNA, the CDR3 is TGTGCCAGTAGGCCCGACGCCCCCGGGGAAGGATTCTACGGGGAGCAGTACTTC.

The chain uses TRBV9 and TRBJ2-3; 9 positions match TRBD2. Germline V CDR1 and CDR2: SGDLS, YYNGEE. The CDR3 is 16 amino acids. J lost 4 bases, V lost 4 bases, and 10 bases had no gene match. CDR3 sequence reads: CASSSRGRGGADTQYF. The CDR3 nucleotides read TGTGCCAGCAGCTCTCGAGGGCGGGGGGGCGCAGATACGCAGTATTTT.

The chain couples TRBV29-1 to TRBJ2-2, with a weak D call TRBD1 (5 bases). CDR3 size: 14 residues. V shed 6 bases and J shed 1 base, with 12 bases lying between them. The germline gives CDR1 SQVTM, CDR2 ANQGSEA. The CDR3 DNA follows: TGCAGCGTCGATTTTACAGGGAACACCGGGGAGCTGTTTTTT. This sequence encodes CSVDFTGNTGELFF.

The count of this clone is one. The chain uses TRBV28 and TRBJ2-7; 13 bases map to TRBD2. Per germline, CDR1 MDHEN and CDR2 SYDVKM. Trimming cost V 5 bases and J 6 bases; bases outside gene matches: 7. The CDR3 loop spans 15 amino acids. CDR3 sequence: CASSPGLAGDIEQYF. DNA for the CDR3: TGTGCCAGCAGTCCAGGACTAGCGGGAGATATCGAGCAGTACTTC. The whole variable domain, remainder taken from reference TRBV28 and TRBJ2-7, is DVKVTQSSRYLVKRTGEKVFLECVQDMDHENMFWYRQDPGLGLRLIYFSYDVKMKEKGDIPEGYSVSREKKERFSLILESASTNQTSMYLCASSPGLAGDIEQYFGPGTRLTVT.